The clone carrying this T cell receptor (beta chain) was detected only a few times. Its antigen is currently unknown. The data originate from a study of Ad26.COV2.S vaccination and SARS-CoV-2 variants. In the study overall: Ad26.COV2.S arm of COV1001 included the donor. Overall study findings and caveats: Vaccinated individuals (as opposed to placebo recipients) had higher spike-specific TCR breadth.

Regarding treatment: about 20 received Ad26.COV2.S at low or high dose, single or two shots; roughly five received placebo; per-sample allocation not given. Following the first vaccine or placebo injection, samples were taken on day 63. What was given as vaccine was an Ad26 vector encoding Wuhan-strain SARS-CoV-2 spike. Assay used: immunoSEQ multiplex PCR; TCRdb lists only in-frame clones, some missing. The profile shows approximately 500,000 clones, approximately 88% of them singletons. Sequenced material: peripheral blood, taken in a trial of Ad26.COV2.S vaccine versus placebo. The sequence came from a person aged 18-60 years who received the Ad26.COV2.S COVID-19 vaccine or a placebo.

The CDR3 region is CASSLRESSYNEQFF. The CDR3, as DNA: TGTGCCAGCAGTTTGAGGGAGAGCTCCTACAATGAGCAGTTCTTC. This sequence joins TRBV28 and TRBJ2-1; weak D call: TRBD2 (5 bases). V lost 3 bases, J lost 0 bases, and 9 bases lay in between. The CDR3 consists of 15 residues. The germline gives CDR1 MDHEN, CDR2 SYDVKM.